This T cell receptor beta chain originates from a study of OX40 agonist ivuxolimab in advanced cancers. V was clipped by 6 bases and J by 4 bases, with 15 bases between them. The CDR3 runs to 14 residues. Germline V gene data show CDR1 as MNHNY and CDR2 as SVGAGI (reference sequence). This table comes from immunoSEQ multiplex PCR, and its TCRdb copy is limited to in-frame clones, with some not included. The sample yields some 150,000 clones, around 93% seen once. The receptor was isolated from an adult with an advanced solid tumor such as melanoma, head and neck, liver or kidney cancer. J is TRBJ1-1 and V is TRBV6-6; tentative D call: TRBD1 (5 bases). Specimen: CD4+ or CD8+ T cells sorted from blood, collected in a trial of the OX40 agonist ivuxolimab. CDR3 residues: CASSPFTGGTEAFF. The DNA for the CDR3 is TGTGCCAGCAGCCCCTTTACAGGAGGCACTGAAGCTTTCTTT.